This T cell receptor beta chain comes out of a study of persistence of HIV-infected CD4 T cells. Lysates of CMV-infected fibroblasts at approximately 10 ug/mL stimulated these cells. CD4+ T cells upregulating both CD40 ligand and CD69 were sorted as responding cells. The sample holds a few counts of this clone. Its antigen remains unknown. Sequencing used immunoSEQ version 4 in survey mode. The repertoire was sequenced with immunoSEQ multiplex PCR; TCRdb's copy has only in-frame clones and lacks some. In the table there are about 17,000 clones, about 61% of which are singletons. The CDR3 has 15 residues. Germline loops: CDR1 LNHNV, CDR2 YYDKDF (reference sequence). Trimming shortened V by 5 bases and J by 1 base, and 12 bases separated the two germline ends.

The clonotype originates from an adult woman with HIV who was CMV-seropositive. The chain recombines TRBV15 with TRBJ2-1; perhaps TRBD2 as D (6 bases). The sequencing here drew on CD4+ T cells sorted from PBMCs after roughly 18-hour stimulation, taken from a patient who received antiretroviral therapy. This CDR3 reads CATSEERASYNEQFF. CDR3 nucleotide sequence: TGTGCCACCAGCGAGGAGCGGGCGTCCTACAATGAGCAGTTCTTC.